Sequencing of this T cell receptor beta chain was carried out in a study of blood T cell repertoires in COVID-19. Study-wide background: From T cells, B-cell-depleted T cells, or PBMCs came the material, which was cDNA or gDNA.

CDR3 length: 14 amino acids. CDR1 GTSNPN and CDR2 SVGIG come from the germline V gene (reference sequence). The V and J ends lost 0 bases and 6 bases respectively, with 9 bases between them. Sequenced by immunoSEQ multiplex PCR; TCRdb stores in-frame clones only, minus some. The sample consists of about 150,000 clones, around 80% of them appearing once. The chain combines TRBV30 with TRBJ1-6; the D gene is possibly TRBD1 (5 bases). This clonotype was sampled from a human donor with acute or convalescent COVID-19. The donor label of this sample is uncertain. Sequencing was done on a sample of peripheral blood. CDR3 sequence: CAWSVRQFNSPLHF. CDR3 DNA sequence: TGTGCCTGGAGTGTCCGACAGTTTAATTCACCCCTCCACTTT.